A single T cell receptor (beta chain) is shown here with its context. Its antigen is unidentified. PCR used 60 Vbeta primers and 13 Jbeta primers. Measured with immunoSEQ multiplex PCR; TCRdb has only the in-frame clones, and not every one. The sample has 65,000 to 70,000 clones, 75% to 90% seen once; the top ten hold 12%. These data are taken from a study of cytomegalovirus exposure and HLA in healthy donors. CDR3 size: 15 residues. V was shortened by 1 base and J by 13 bases, with 17 bases between the two germline ends. CDR1 and CDR2 from the germline V gene are LNHNV and YYDKDF (reference sequence). Findings and limits, study-wide: Diagnosis of cytomegalovirus status made by the classifier reportedly showed high specificity and sensitivity.

This chain connects TRBV15 to TRBJ1-6; D perhaps matches TRBD1 (6 bases). The clonotype was recovered from a woman under 40 in good health and CMV-seropositive. Sequenced: PBMCs. The CDR3 reads CATSRGDRPKAPLHF. The CDR3, as DNA: TGTGCCACCAGCAGAGGAGACAGGCCGAAGGCTCCCCTCCACTTT.